The 20 T cell receptor beta chains below come from one sample, sequenced in a study of T cell responses to AZD1222 COVID-19 vaccine. Using immunoSEQ multiplex PCR, the repertoire was profiled, and TCRdb retains in-frame clones only, with some absent. The table lists 99,000 or so clones, over 75% of them singletons, with roughly 2.7% in the top ten. This specimen was peripheral blood, taken on day 0 of AZD1222 vaccination. These TCRs come from an adult in good health.

The chain links TRBV7-2 to TRBJ2-1, with 7 positions matching TRBD2. CDR1 and CDR2 (germline): SGHTA, FQGNSA. Losses at the gene ends were 2 bases for V and 7 bases for J; bases not matched to a gene: 17. This CDR3 is 18 amino acids long. CDR3 amino acids: CASSLIPLLGGSGNEQFF. DNA for the CDR3: TGTGCCAGCAGCTTAATTCCCCTCCTGGGCGGGAGTGGGAATGAGCAGTTCTTC.

Note on this clone: This sample also contains other DNA sequences that code for the same CDR3. The chain has TRBV5-1 and TRBJ2-5; D gene unclear. V was clipped by 2 bases and J by 2 bases, with 7 bases between them. Looked up from germline, CDR1 is SGHRS and CDR2 is YFSETQ. This CDR3 has 13 amino acids. The CDR3 here is CASSFRPQETQYF. The CDR3 DNA follows: TGCGCCAGCAGCTTCCGGCCGCAAGAGACCCAGTACTTC.

As to this clone: Other DNA sequences in the same sample also yield this CDR3. The rearrangement joins TRBV2 to TRBJ2-5; D gene uncertain. Germline V lookup: CDR1 SNHLY, CDR2 FYNNEI. Trimming left V 2 bases short and J 0 bases short, with 1 base between. This CDR3 contains 12 residues. The CDR3 sequence: CASSENQETQYF. CDR3 nucleotide sequence: TGTGCCAGCAGTGAAAACCAAGAGACCCAGTACTTC.

This clone showed up just once. The CDR3 region is CASRGLPNTGELFF. The CDR3 bases are TGCGCCAGCAGAGGGCTACCGAACACCGGGGAGCTGTTTTTT. The V and J genes are TRBV4-1 and TRBJ2-2, with unresolved D. This CDR3 comprises 14 residues. CDR1 and CDR2 from the germline V gene are MGHRA and YSYEKL. V was cut by 6 bases and J by 0 bases, with 8 bases left in between.

The chain uses TRBV7-2 and TRBJ2-1; maybe TRBD2 (6 bases). There are 15 residues in the CDR3. CDR1 and CDR2 from the germline V gene are SGHTA and FQGNSA. V gave up 1 base and J gave up 5 bases, with 12 bases separating them. As DNA, the CDR3 is TGTGCCAGCAGCTTAGGATGGGACTCAAACAATGAGCAGTTCTTC. Its protein is CASSLGWDSNNEQFF.

The V call is TRBV19, the J call TRBJ1-2; 7 bases are shared with TRBD1. CDR1 is LNHDA, CDR2 SQIVND, per germline (reference sequence). The J segment lost 4 bases and the V segment lost 5 bases, leaving 10 bases of the junction unmatched. CDR3 length equals 15 residues. In nucleotides, the CDR3 is TGTGCCAGTAGTGCGCTGCAGGGGGTAGGCTATGGCTACACCTTC. This sequence encodes CASSALQGVGYGYTF.

V and J are TRBV2 and TRBJ1-2; D gene ambiguous. This CDR3 region has 13 residues. From germline, CDR1 is SNHLY and CDR2 FYNNEI. The V end lost 4 bases, the J end lost 4 bases, and 10 bases lay between the germline ends. The CDR3 DNA reads as TGTGCCAGCAGTGGGGCGGGAACCTATGGCTACACCTTC. This encodes CASSGAGTYGYTF.

This rearrangement joins TRBV5-1 to TRBJ1-1, with D possibly matching TRBD1 (5 bases). Germline values: CDR1 SGHRS, CDR2 YFSETQ. The CDR3 is made up of 15 amino acids. V was trimmed by 0 bases and J by 5 bases, leaving 14 bases between them. The DNA for the CDR3 is TGCGCCAGCAGCTTGGGGCCGGGGGGACGAACTGAAGCTTTCTTT. Its translation: CASSLGPGGRTEAFF.

The V gene is TRBV14, the J gene TRBJ1-2; D is undetermined. The CDR3 extends over 15 amino acids. Germline values: CDR1 SGHDN, CDR2 FVKESK. V was cut by 1 base and J by 0 bases, with 9 bases left in between. The CDR3: CASSQARAANYGYTF. The CDR3 nucleotides read TGTGCCAGCAGCCAAGCAAGGGCCGCTAACTATGGCTACACCTTC.

This chain links TRBV11-2 with TRBJ1-1; the D is unclear. Between the trimmed V and J ends, which lost 4 bases and 12 bases, there was a span of 15 bases. The CDR3 runs 12 residues. In germline, CDR1 is SGHAT, CDR2 FQNNGV. This CDR3 reads CASSSYLRVTFF. The DNA for the CDR3 is TGTGCCAGCAGCTCCTACCTCCGGGTGACTTTCTTT.

The chain joins TRBV5-6 to TRBJ2-1; 9 bases match TRBD2. The CDR3 contains 15 residues. Trimming at V came to 0 bases and at J to 5 bases, leaving 3 bases not matched to a gene. Germline CDR1 is SGHDT and CDR2 is YYEEEE. The CDR3 DNA follows: TGTGCCAGCAGCTTGGTGACTAGCGGTCACAATGAGCAGTTCTTC. Amino acids: CASSLVTSGHNEQFF.

The rearrangement joins TRBV4-2 to TRBJ2-7, with D possibly called TRBD1 or TRBD2 (5 bases each). Germline-derived CDR1 and CDR2 are LGHNA and YNFKEQ. This CDR3 is 14 amino acids long. Trimming stripped 3 bases from V and 4 bases from J, with 13 bases between. The CDR3 reads CASSQGVGQYEQYF. The CDR3 DNA reads TGTGCCAGCAGCCAGGGGGTTGGCCAGTACGAGCAGTACTTC.

The chain's CDR3 is CASSLGGGANVLTF. Written as DNA, the CDR3 is TGTGCCAGCAGCTTAGGGGGTGGGGCCAACGTCCTGACTTTC. The gene calls are TRBV5-6 and TRBJ2-6; D is perhaps TRBD1 (6 bases). V was shortened by 2 bases and J by 3 bases, with 6 bases between the two germline ends. Per the germline V gene, CDR1 is SGHDT and CDR2 is YYEEEE. The CDR3 totals 14 residues. Filled out from reference TRBV5-6 and TRBJ2-6, the complete variable domain reads DAGVTQSPTHLIKTRGQQVTLRCSPKSGHDTVSWYQQALGQGPQFIFQYYEEEERQRGNFPDRFSGHQFPNYSSELNVNALLLGDSALYLCASSLGGGANVLTFGAGSRLTVL.

This chain connects TRBV2 to TRBJ2-5, with TRBD2 matching over 7 bases. Trimming cost V 2 bases and J 1 base; bases outside gene matches: 4. This CDR3 contains 15 residues. CDR1 and CDR2 (germline): SNHLY, FYNNEI. The CDR3 DNA reads as TGTGCCAGCAGTGAAATCGCGGGAGCCCAAGAGACCCAGTACTTC. It encodes CASSEIAGAQETQYF.

The V and J genes are TRBV27 and TRBJ2-1; 12 bases fit TRBD2. J gave up 7 bases and V 5 bases, and 12 bases lay outside the gene matches. This CDR3 contains 17 residues. Germline V gene sequence: CDR1 MNHEY, CDR2 SMNVEV (reference sequence). CDR3 region: CASSPRASGGAWNEQFF. CDR3 sequence (DNA): TGTGCCAGCAGTCCCCGCGCTAGCGGGGGGGCTTGGAATGAGCAGTTCTTC.

The rearrangement joins TRBV9 to TRBJ2-1, with a tentative D call TRBD1 (6 bases). The length of the CDR3 is 14 residues. Trimming stripped 1 base from V and 7 bases from J, with 12 bases between. Looked up from germline, CDR1 is SGDLS and CDR2 is YYNGEE. The CDR3 nucleotides are TGTGCCAGCAGCGTATACCAGGGGAGTAATGAGCAGTTCTTC. Translated: CASSVYQGSNEQFF.

The chain links TRBV6-5 to TRBJ1-1; D not resolved. V was trimmed by 2 bases and J by 1 base, leaving 8 bases between them. The germline V gene encodes CDR1 MNHEY and CDR2 SVGAGI. The CDR3 sequence is 14 residues long. This CDR3 is CASSYREKNTEAFF. For the CDR3, the DNA is TGTGCCAGCAGTTACAGGGAGAAGAACACTGAAGCTTTCTTT.

This chain links TRBV27 with TRBJ2-3, with 14 bases identical to TRBD2. Germline V gene sequence: CDR1 MNHEY, CDR2 SMNVEV (reference sequence). The CDR3 is made up of 16 amino acids. J gave up 3 bases and V 3 bases, and 2 bases lay outside the gene matches. In DNA, the CDR3 is TGTGCCAGCAGTTTCTGGACTAGCGGGGGGACAGATACGCAGTATTTT. It translates to CASSFWTSGGTDTQYF.

The V gene is TRBV7-9, the J gene TRBJ2-1; TRBD2 might be the D (6 bases). The CDR3 contains 14 residues. V shed 1 base and J shed 3 bases, with 7 bases lying between them. Germline V gives CDR1 SEHNR, CDR2 FQNEAQ (reference sequence). The chain's CDR3 is CASSLEGGYNEQFF. The CDR3 region has the DNA TGTGCCAGCAGCTTAGAGGGAGGCTACAATGAGCAGTTCTTC. The full variable domain, its missing parts supplied by reference TRBV7-9 and TRBJ2-1, is DTGVSQNPRHKITKRGQNVTFRCDPISEHNRLYWYRQTLGQGPEFLTYFQNEAQLEKSRLLSDRFSAERPKGSFSTLEIQRTEQGDSAMYLCASSLEGGYNEQFFGPGTRLTVL.

The chain combines TRBV5-1 with TRBJ1-2, with D uncertain. Germline V gene data show CDR1 as SGHRS and CDR2 as YFSETQ. The CDR3 runs to 13 residues. Deletions cut 0 bases from V and 6 bases from J, with 9 bases between. DNA for the CDR3: TGCGCCAGCAGCTTGGGGACGGTTGATGGCTACACCTTC. It is translated as CASSLGTVDGYTF.